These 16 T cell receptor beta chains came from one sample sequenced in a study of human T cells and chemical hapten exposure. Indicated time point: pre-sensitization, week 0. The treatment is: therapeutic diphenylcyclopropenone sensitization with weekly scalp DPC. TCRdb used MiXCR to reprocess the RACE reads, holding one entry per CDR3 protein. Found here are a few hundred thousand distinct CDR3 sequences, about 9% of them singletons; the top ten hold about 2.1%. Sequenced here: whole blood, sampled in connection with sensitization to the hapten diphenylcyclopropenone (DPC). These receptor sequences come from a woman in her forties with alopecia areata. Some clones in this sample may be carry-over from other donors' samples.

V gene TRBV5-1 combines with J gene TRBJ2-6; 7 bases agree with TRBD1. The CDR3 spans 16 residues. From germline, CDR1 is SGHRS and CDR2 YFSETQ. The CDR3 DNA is TGCGCTGCAGGGGGTACTCTAGCATCTGGGGCCAACGTCCTGACTTTC. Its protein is CAAGGTLASGANVLTF.

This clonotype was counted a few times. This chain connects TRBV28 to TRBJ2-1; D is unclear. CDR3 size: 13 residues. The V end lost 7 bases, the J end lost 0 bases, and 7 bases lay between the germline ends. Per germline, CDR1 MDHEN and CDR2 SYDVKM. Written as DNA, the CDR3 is TGTGCCAGCACGGAAAGCTCCTACAATGAGCAGTTCTTC. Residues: CASTESSYNEQFF. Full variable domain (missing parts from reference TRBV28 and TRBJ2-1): DVKVTQSSRYLVKRTGEKVFLECVQDMDHENMFWYRQDPGLGLRLIYFSYDVKMKEKGDIPEGYSVSREKKERFSLILESASTNQTSMYLCASTESSYNEQFFGPGTRLTVL.

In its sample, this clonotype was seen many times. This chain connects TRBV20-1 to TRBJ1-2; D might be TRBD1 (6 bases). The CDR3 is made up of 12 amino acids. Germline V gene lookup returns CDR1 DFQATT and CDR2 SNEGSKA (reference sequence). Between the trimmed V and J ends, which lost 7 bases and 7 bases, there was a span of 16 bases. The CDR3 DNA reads TGCAGTGGAGAGTGGGGGCCTGGTGGCTACACCTTC. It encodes CSGEWGPGGYTF.

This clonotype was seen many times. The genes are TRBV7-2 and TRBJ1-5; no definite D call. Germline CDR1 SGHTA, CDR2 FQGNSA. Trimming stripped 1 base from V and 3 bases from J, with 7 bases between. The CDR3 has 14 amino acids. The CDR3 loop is CASSLDGINQPQHF. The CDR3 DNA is TGTGCCAGCAGCTTAGACGGGATCAATCAGCCCCAGCATTTT.

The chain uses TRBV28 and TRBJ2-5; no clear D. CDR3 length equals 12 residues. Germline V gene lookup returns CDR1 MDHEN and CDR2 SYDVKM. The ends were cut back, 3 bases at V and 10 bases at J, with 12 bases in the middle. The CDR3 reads CASSFWEGDQYF. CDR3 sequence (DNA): TGTGCCAGCAGTTTTTGGGAAGGCGACCAGTACTTC. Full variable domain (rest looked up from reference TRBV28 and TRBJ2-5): DVKVTQSSRYLVKRTGEKVFLECVQDMDHENMFWYRQDPGLGLRLIYFSYDVKMKEKGDIPEGYSVSREKKERFSLILESASTNQTSMYLCASSFWEGDQYFGPGTRLLVL.

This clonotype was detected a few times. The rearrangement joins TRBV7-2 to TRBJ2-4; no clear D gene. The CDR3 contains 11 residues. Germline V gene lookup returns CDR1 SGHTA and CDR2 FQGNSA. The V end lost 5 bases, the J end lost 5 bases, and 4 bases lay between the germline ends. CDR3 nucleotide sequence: TGTGCCAGCAGCGAACAAAACATTCAGTACTTC. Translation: CASSEQNIQYF.

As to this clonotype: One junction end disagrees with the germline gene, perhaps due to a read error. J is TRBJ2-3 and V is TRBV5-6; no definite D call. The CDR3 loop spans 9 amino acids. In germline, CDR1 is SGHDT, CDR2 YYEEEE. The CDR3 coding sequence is TGTGCCAGCAGCTTTGACCTGGCGTTT. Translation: CASSFDLAF.

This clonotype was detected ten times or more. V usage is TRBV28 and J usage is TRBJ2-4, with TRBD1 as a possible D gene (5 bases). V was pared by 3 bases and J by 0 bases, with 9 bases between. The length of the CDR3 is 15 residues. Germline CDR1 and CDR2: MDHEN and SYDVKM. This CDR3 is CASSFFQGAKNIQYF. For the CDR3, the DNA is TGTGCCAGCAGTTTTTTCCAGGGAGCCAAAAACATTCAGTACTTC.

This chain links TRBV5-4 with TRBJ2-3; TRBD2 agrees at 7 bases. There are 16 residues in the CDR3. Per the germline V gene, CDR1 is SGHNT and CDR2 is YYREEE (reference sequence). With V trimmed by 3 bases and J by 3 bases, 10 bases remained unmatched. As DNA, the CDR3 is TGTGCCAGCAGCTCTAGACTAGCCGGAACGACAGATACGCAGTATTTT. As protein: CASSSRLAGTTDTQYF.

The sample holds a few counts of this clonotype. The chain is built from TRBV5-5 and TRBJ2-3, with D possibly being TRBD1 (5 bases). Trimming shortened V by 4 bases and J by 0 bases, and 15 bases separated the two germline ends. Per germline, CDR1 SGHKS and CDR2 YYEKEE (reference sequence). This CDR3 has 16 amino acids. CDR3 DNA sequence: TGTGCCAGCAGCCCCCCTAGACAGATTAGCACAGATACGCAGTATTTT. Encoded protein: CASSPPRQISTDTQYF.

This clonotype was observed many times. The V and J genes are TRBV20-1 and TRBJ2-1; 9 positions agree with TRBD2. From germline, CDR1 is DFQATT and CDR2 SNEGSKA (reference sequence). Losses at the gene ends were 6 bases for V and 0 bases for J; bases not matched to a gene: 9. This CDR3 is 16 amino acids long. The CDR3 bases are TGCAGTGCGCCGCCTAGCGGGAAGACCTCCTACAATGAGCAGTTCTTC. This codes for CSAPPSGKTSYNEQFF.

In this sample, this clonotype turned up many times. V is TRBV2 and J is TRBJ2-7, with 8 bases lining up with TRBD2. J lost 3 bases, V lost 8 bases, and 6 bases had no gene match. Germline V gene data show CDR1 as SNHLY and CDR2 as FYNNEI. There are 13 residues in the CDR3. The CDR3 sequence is CASHTSGYYEQYF. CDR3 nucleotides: TGTGCCAGCCATACTAGCGGCTACTACGAGCAGTACTTC.

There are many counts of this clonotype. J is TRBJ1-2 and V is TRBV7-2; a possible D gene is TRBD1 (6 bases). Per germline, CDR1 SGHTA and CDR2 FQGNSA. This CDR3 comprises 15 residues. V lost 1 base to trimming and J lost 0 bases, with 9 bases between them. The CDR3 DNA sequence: TGTGCCAGCAGCTTAGGGGGGGCAGCTAACTATGGCTACACCTTC. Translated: CASSLGGAANYGYTF.

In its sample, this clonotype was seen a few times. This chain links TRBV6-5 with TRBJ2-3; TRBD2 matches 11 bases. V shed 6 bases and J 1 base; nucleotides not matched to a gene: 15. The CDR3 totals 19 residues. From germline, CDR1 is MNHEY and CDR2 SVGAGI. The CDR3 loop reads CASRARKLAGAARTDTQYF. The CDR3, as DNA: TGTGCCAGCAGAGCGAGGAAACTAGCGGGAGCGGCCCGCACAGATACGCAGTATTTT.

CDR3 sequence (DNA): TGTGCCAGCAGCCCCGCCCGGGGATTGAGCGGCTACACCTTC. Protein: CASSPARGLSGYTF. V and J are TRBV27 and TRBJ1-2; unclear D gene. The germline V and J ends were trimmed by 6 bases and 8 bases, with 19 bases remaining between them. The CDR3 runs to 14 residues. Germline lookup yields CDR1 MNHEY and CDR2 SMNVEV (reference sequence).

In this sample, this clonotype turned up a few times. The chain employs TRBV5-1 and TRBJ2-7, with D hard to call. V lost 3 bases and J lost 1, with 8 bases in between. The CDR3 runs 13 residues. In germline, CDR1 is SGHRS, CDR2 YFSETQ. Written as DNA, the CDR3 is TGCGCCAGCAGCTCGGACGGTTCCTACGAGCAGTACTTC. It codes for CASSSDGSYEQYF.